This T cell receptor beta chain emerged from a study of T cell responses to AZD1222 COVID-19 vaccine. General observations from the study: Repertoire sampling occurred only after the peak T cell response. Per reports, nearly half of all spike-specific TCRs target regions that are unmutated in variants.

In its sample, this clone was seen once. What it binds is not known. The data were produced by immunoSEQ multiplex PCR, yet TCRdb's version contains in-frame clones alone and is incomplete. The sample consists of 95,000 to 110,000 clones, about nine tenths of them appearing once. CDR3 length equals 14 residues. V shed 3 bases, J shed 4 bases, and the junction held 6 bases outside the gene matches. CDR1 and CDR2 (germline): SGDLS, YYNGEE. Sample: peripheral blood, taken 28 days after the second dose of the MenACWY control vaccine. The sequence was obtained from an adult who received the MenACWY meningococcal vaccine as a control. This rearrangement joins TRBV9 to TRBJ1-1, with 7 bases aligning to TRBD1. The CDR3 DNA reads TGTGCCAGCAGCGGACAGGGAGGGGCCACTGAAGCTTTCTTT. Protein: CASSGQGGATEAFF.